The 17 T cell receptor beta chains presented below share a single source sample, sequenced in a study of tumor-infiltrating lymphocytes in primary liver carcinoma (dated by TCRdb to 2016 to 2017). Total RNA and DNA were co-extracted from 20-30 mg of bulk tissue with the AllPrep DNA/RNA mini kit, without cell sorting. Sequenced using an Illumina HiSeq 2500. Starting from 450 to 500 ng total RNA, TCRbeta-specific cDNA was produced by reverse transcription with a constant-region primer and ProtoScript II reverse transcriptase. TCRbeta libraries were built with three nested multiplex PCR rounds, a slightly modified ARM-PCR procedure. Multiplex TRBV1-TRBV30 forward primers and a Cbeta reverse primer were used in the first two PCR rounds, each of which was run for 10 cycles. TCRdb reanalyzed the raw reads on its own, using fastp at Q25 for trimming and MiXCR for clone calling, and kept in-frame beta chains. CDR3 protein duplicates are merged, each entry listing the most common genes and DNA. This sample is represented by roughly 30,000 distinct CDR3 sequences; roughly 70% of them were singletons. The ten largest clones represent 25% to 35% of the sample.

The sample was liver tumor tissue from sampling region 3. The sample's cell subset or site label, in plain terms: tumor region T3, left-lateral pole. All receptors derive from a woman aged 30 to 39 with primary liver carcinoma and hepatitis B virus infection.

Details on this clonotype: One base away lies a much larger clone, so this may be a sequencing read error. The CDR3 DNA reads as TGTGCCAGCATCCCCCGACTGAGGAGGGAGAACTACAATGAGCAGTTCTTC. This gives the protein CASIPRLRRENYNEQFF. The V gene is TRBV11-2, the J gene TRBJ2-1, with D perhaps matching TRBD2 (6 bases). The CDR3 is made up of 17 amino acids. Trimming removed 7 bases from V and 3 bases from J, with 22 bases in between. From germline, CDR1 is SGHAT and CDR2 FQNNGV.

Note on this clonotype: At one end the junction does not follow the germline gene, possibly because of a read error. The CDR3 DNA reads TGTGCCAGCAGGACAGGGAGTGCATACACTGAAGCTTTATTT. Its translation: CASRTGSAYTEALF. J is TRBJ1-1 and V is TRBV13; TRBD1 aligns across 7 bases. The length of the CDR3 is 14 residues. In germline, CDR1 is PRHDT, CDR2 FYEKMQ (reference sequence). Full variable domain (rest looked up from reference TRBV13 and TRBJ1-1): AAGVIQSPRHLIKEKRETATLKCYPIPRHDTVYWYQQGPGQDPQFLISFYEKMQSDKGSIPDRFSAQQFSDYHSELNMSSLELGDSALYFCASRTGSAYTEALFGQGTRLTVV.

The chain is built from TRBV4-2 and TRBJ1-1; TRBD1 matches 8 bases. CDR1 is LGHNA and CDR2 is YNFKEQ in the germline V gene. CDR3 size: 14 residues. The J segment lost 10 bases and the V segment lost 1 base, leaving 8 bases of the junction unmatched. In DNA, the CDR3 is TGTGCCAGCAGCCAAGCAGGGGGCCGGGGTGTAGCTTTCTTT. Its protein is CASSQAGGRGVAFF.

Regarding this clonotype: Germline and junction disagree at one end, which may indicate a read error. The V and J genes are TRBV6-6 and TRBJ2-6; no firm D call. The germline V gene encodes CDR1 MNHNY and CDR2 SVGAGI (reference sequence). CDR3 length: 15 residues. This chain's CDR3 is CVSSYEHSGADVLTF. DNA of the CDR3: TGTGTCAGCAGTTACGAACACTCTGGAGCCGACGTCCTGACTTTC.

As concerns this clonotype: Germline is not matched at one junction end, which may reflect a read error. The CDR3 coding sequence is TGTGCCAGCACTAGATTCGGACACAGCTCCTACAAGCAGTACTTT. Amino acid sequence: CASTRFGHSSYKQYF. The chain combines TRBV13 with TRBJ2-7; D may be TRBD1 (5 bases). Looked up from germline, CDR1 is PRHDT and CDR2 is FYEKMQ (reference sequence). This CDR3 spans 15 amino acids.

With regard to this clonotype: This sequence may be a read error, since a much larger clone differs from it by one base. V and J are TRBV11-2 and TRBJ1-4; D gene unclear. Germline V gives CDR1 SGHAT, CDR2 FQNNGV. The CDR3 is made up of 15 amino acids. CDR3 nucleotide sequence: TGTGACAGCAGCCTGGACGGGAATCTAATTGAAAAACTGTTTTTT. It is translated as CDSSLDGNLIEKLFF.

Concerning this clonotype itself: Just one base apart from a much larger clone, this may be a read error. The chain couples TRBV11-1 to TRBJ2-7; tentatively, D is TRBD1 or TRBD2 (6 bases each). Deletions cut 5 bases from V and 6 bases from J, with 20 bases between. The germline V gene has CDR1 SGHAT and CDR2 FQDESV (reference sequence). The CDR3 length is 15 residues. The CDR3 region is CASSTRTTGLREQYF. CDR3 in DNA: TGTGCCAGCAGCACTCGGACGACAGGACTACGCGAGCAGTACTTC. The variable domain in full, with the rest retrieved from reference TRBV11-1 and TRBJ2-7, is EAEVAQSPRYKITEKSQAVAFWCDPISGHATLYWYRQILGQGPELLVQFQDESVVDDSQLPKDRFSAERLKGVDSTLKIQPAELGDSAMYLCASSTRTTGLREQYFGPGTRLTVT.

Concerning this clonotype itself: The final CDR3 position lacks the conserved phenylalanine or tryptophan, pointing to a likely read error. The V call is TRBV13, the J call TRBJ1-1; TRBD1 might be the D (5 bases). Germline V gives CDR1 PRHDT, CDR2 FYEKMQ (reference sequence). The CDR3 runs 17 residues. Here the CDR3 reads CASSLGGFGIGGTEAFI. The DNA of the CDR3 is TGCGCCAGCAGTTTAGGAGGGTTTGGTATTGGGGGCACTGAAGCTTTCATT.

About this clonotype: This sequence may be a read error, since a much larger clone differs from it by one base. The V and J genes are TRBV19 and TRBJ2-7; TRBD1 aligns across 7 bases. This CDR3 has 14 residues. Germline V gene lookup returns CDR1 LNHDA and CDR2 SQIVND (reference sequence). With 7 bases clipped from V and 6 bases from J, the junction kept 12 bases outside the gene matches. The CDR3 reads CASKPQGMTSEQYF. Written as DNA, the CDR3 is TGTGCCAGTAAACCACAGGGGATGACTTCCGAGCAGTACTTC.

Many counts were recorded for this clonotype. Mismatch with germline at one junction end may stem from a read error. The V call is TRBV11-2, the J call TRBJ2-7, with D perhaps matching TRBD2 (5 bases). This CDR3 is built from 13 residues. Germline values: CDR1 SGHAT, CDR2 FQNNGV. CDR3 sequence reads: CAGSFGRGYEQYF. In DNA form, the CDR3 reads TGTGCCGGCAGCTTCGGTCGGGGCTACGAGCAGTACTTC.

Comment on this clonotype: A much larger clone differs by one base, so this may be a read error. The chain recombines TRBV7-9 with TRBJ2-7, with D possibly called TRBD1 or TRBD2 (5 bases each). The CDR3 is 17 residues long. Germline V CDR1 and CDR2: SEHNR, FQNEAQ (reference sequence). CDR3 DNA: TGTGCCAACAGCCCCACGGGGCGACAAATGGCCTCCTACGAGCAGTACTTC. Its protein is CANSPTGRQMASYEQYF.

With respect to this clonotype: The junction departs from the called germline gene at one end, perhaps through a read error. This chain uses TRBV4-2 with TRBJ2-1; 10 positions match TRBD2. CDR3 length equals 17 residues. The germline V gene has CDR1 LGHNA and CDR2 YNFKEQ. Here the CDR3 DNA reads TGTACCAGCAGCCACGGCAAAGGGACTAGCGTATACAATGAGCAGCTCTTC. Translation: CTSSHGKGTSVYNEQLF.

V usage is TRBV6-5 and J usage is TRBJ2-2; possibly TRBD1 for D (6 bases). V was clipped by 7 bases and J by 4 bases, with 16 bases between them. Germline loops: CDR1 MNHEY, CDR2 SVGAGI. The CDR3 has 15 residues. The CDR3 here is CASNPQTGFTGELFF. CDR3 DNA sequence: TGTGCCAGCAATCCGCAGACAGGTTTCACCGGGGAGCTGTTTTTT.

This clonotype has a single count. Because the CDR3 is missing its conserved closing phenylalanine or tryptophan, this is likely a read error. This rearrangement joins TRBV11-1 to TRBJ2-2; TRBD2 matches at 7 bases. This CDR3 is 16 amino acids long. In germline, CDR1 is SGHAT, CDR2 FQDESV (reference sequence). The J segment lost 6 bases and the V segment lost 6 bases, leaving 13 bases of the junction unmatched. CDR3 amino acids: CASSRVVAGASGELFI. The CDR3 coding sequence is TGTGCCAGCAGTAGGGTTGTGGCGGGAGCGTCCGGGGAGCTGTTTATT.

This clonotype is termed medium-sized. V is TRBV28 and J is TRBJ1-6; D not resolved. V shed 5 bases and J shed 9 bases, with 14 bases lying between them. The germline gives CDR1 MDHEN, CDR2 SYDVKM. The CDR3 spans 14 residues. CDR3 loop: CASSGLSGASPLHF. DNA of the CDR3: TGTGCCAGCAGTGGACTATCCGGAGCTTCACCCCTCCACTTT.

The rearrangement uses TRBV11-3 and TRBJ2-3, with D possibly matching TRBD2 (7 bases). The CDR3 is 18 amino acids. The V end was cut by 5 bases, the J end by 4 bases, with 25 bases between. The germline CDR1 and CDR2 sequences are SGHNT and YENEEA. This chain's CDR3 is CASSVTGTGGPSADTQYF. The CDR3 bases are TGTGCCAGCAGCGTTACGGGGACGGGGGGCCCAAGCGCAGATACGCAGTATTTT. The whole variable domain, filled in from reference TRBV11-3 and TRBJ2-3, reads EAGVVQSPRYKIIEKKQPVAFWCNPISGHNTLYWYLQNLGQGPELLIRYENEEAVDDSQLPKDRFSAERLKGVDSTLKIQPAELGDSAVYLCASSVTGTGGPSADTQYFGPGTRLTVL.

This clonotype was detected many times. One junction end disagrees with the germline gene, perhaps due to a read error. The V gene is TRBV29-1, the J gene TRBJ1-1; no clear D. CDR3 length: 12 amino acids. Germline values: CDR1 SQVTM, CDR2 ANQGSEA. CDR3 in DNA: TGCAGTGTTTCCTCGGAGAGTGAACAAGCTCTCTTT. It translates to CSVSSESEQALF.